This TCR beta chain was retrieved from a study of technical replicates of blood from a few donors. V lost 1 base and J lost 6, with 6 bases in between. In germline, CDR1 is SQVTM, CDR2 ANQGSEA. The CDR3 is 11 amino acids. Profiling relied on immunoSEQ multiplex PCR, and the TCRdb table lists in-frame clones only, not all of them. The sample consists of around 77,000 clones, over 85% of them appearing once. Sequencing was done on a sample of T cells isolated from PBMCs. This clonotype was sampled from a human donor in good health. V is TRBV29-1 and J is TRBJ1-2; D is unclear. CDR3 sequence: CSVEVGNGYTF. The CDR3 nucleotides are TGCAGCGTTGAAGTCGGGAATGGCTACACCTTC.